The 25 T cell receptor beta chains below were found in one sample sequenced in a study of response to subunit inactivated influenza vaccine. A single record per CDR3 protein comes from TCRdb applying MiXCR to the RT-PCR reads. Of roughly 700,000 distinct CDR3 sequences listed, approximately 15% were seen once; the top ten hold 6.5% to 8.5%. This sample comprised PBMCs from blood, obtained roughly 15 days before vaccination. The receptors were gathered from a man aged 45 to 65 who received an inactivated influenza vaccine.

This clonotype was detected ten times or more. This chain links TRBV10-3 with TRBJ1-5, with TRBD1 as a possible D gene (5 bases). CDR1 and CDR2 from the germline V gene are ENHRY and SYGVKD. CDR3 size: 13 residues. Trimming removed 6 bases from V and 4 bases from J, with 10 bases in between. CDR3 sequence reads: CAIRGELNQPQHF. Written as DNA, the CDR3 is TGTGCCATCAGGGGGGAGCTAAATCAGCCCCAGCATTTT.

This clonotype has ten or more counts. Here the CDR3 reads CASSLGGTKNIQYF. Written as DNA, the CDR3 is TGCGCCAGCAGCTTGGGAGGGACCAAAAACATTCAGTACTTC. V usage is TRBV5-1 and J usage is TRBJ2-4; the D gene is possibly TRBD2 (5 bases). Germline V lookup: CDR1 SGHRS, CDR2 YFSETQ. V was clipped by 0 bases and J by 2 bases, with 6 bases between them. The CDR3 is 14 amino acids. Full variable domain (missing parts from reference TRBV5-1 and TRBJ2-4): KAGVTQTPRYLIKTRGQQVTLSCSPISGHRSVSWYQQTPGQGLQFLFEYFSETQRNKGNFPGRFSGRQFSNSRSEMNVSTLELGDSALYLCASSLGGTKNIQYFGAGTRLSVL.

This clonotype was seen ten or more times. The chain is built from TRBV7-9 and TRBJ2-7, with D maybe TRBD1 (6 bases). The V end was cut by 5 bases, the J end by 5 bases, with 10 bases between. Germline CDR1 is SEHNR and CDR2 is FQNEAQ (reference sequence). The CDR3 loop spans 12 amino acids. The CDR3 DNA reads TGTGCCAGCAGCCCTTGGGACAACGAGCAGTACTTC. Amino acid sequence: CASSPWDNEQYF.

The rearrangement joins TRBV18 to TRBJ1-4; D gene unclear. Germline V CDR1 and CDR2: KGHSH, LQKENI. The CDR3 is made up of 13 amino acids. V lost 4 bases and J lost 8, with 11 bases in between. The CDR3 protein is CASSLLVDEKLFF. The DNA for the CDR3 is TGTGCCAGCTCACTCCTCGTAGACGAAAAACTGTTTTTT.

This clonotype occurred a few times. The chain couples TRBV7-2 to TRBJ2-3; 7 bases match TRBD1. The CDR3 spans 13 residues. The trim removed 6 bases at V and 6 bases at J, leaving 6 bases unmatched. Germline V gene sequence: CDR1 SGHTA, CDR2 FQGNSA. Here the CDR3 DNA reads TGTGCCAGCAGACAGGGGAACGGGGATACGCAGTATTTT. Amino acid sequence: CASRQGNGDTQYF.

V usage is TRBV2 and J usage is TRBJ1-1; 10 bases are a match to TRBD1. Germline assignment: CDR1 SNHLY and CDR2 FYNNEI. The length of the CDR3 is 15 residues. The J segment lost 1 base and the V segment lost 6 bases, leaving 5 bases of the junction unmatched. CDR3 coding DNA: TGTGCCAGCAGACGGGACAGGGGTCGGAACACTGAAGCTTTCTTT. It specifies CASRRDRGRNTEAFF.

This clonotype was observed a few times. The chain joins TRBV19 to TRBJ2-7; D gene unclear. The germline gives CDR1 LNHDA, CDR2 SQIVND (reference sequence). Trimming stripped 6 bases from V and 7 bases from J, with 10 bases between. The CDR3 is 11 residues long. The CDR3: CASSLREEQYF. In DNA, the CDR3 is TGTGCCAGTAGCCTACGTGAAGAGCAGTACTTC. The entire variable domain, with the rest obtained from reference TRBV19 and TRBJ2-7, is as follows: DGGITQSPKYLFRKEGQNVTLSCEQNLNHDAMYWYRQDPGQGLRLIYYSQIVNDFQKGDIAEGYSVSREKKESFPLTVTSAQKNPTAFYLCASSLREEQYFGPGTRLTVT.

This clonotype was detected ten times or more. The genes are TRBV29-1 and TRBJ2-7; D is ambiguous. The CDR3 runs to 13 residues. Germline V gene lookup returns CDR1 SQVTM and CDR2 ANQGSEA. The ends were cut back, 5 bases at V and 5 bases at J, with 16 bases in the middle. The CDR3 DNA sequence: TGCAGCGTTTTCTCCCCAAAAAGTAACGAGCAGTACTTC. Amino acids: CSVFSPKSNEQYF.

The gene calls are TRBV4-1 and TRBJ2-5; 10 bases are shared with TRBD2. CDR3 length equals 16 residues. The germline CDR1 and CDR2 sequences are MGHRA and YSYEKL. V was pared by 3 bases and J by 3 bases, with 7 bases of the junction left unmatched. The CDR3 protein is CASSQPSSGGKETQYF. CDR3 coding DNA: TGCGCCAGCAGCCAGCCCTCTAGCGGGGGCAAAGAGACCCAGTACTTC.

This chain links TRBV12-3 or TRBV12-4 with TRBJ2-3, with D maybe TRBD2 (5 bases). CDR3 length: 14 residues. V was shortened by 5 bases and J by 5 bases, with 14 bases between the two germline ends. DNA for the CDR3: TGTGCCAGCAGTCCTACTAGGATGTTAGATACGCAGTATTTT. It is translated as CASSPTRMLDTQYF.

The gene calls are TRBV10-2 and TRBJ2-7; possibly TRBD1 for D (7 bases). Trimming cost V 2 bases and J 7 bases, with 15 bases left between them. CDR3 size: 14 residues. Germline CDR1 reads WSHSY; CDR2 reads SAAADI. CDR3 bases: TGCGCCAGCAGTGAGGGGGGGCGCAGGGGGGAGCAGTACTTC. Translation gives CASSEGGRRGEQYF.

The chain recombines TRBV29-1 with TRBJ2-1; TRBD2 is a possible D gene (5 bases). Trimming removed 3 bases from V and 6 bases from J, with 15 bases in between. The CDR3 length is 14 residues. The germline V gene has CDR1 SQVTM and CDR2 ANQGSEA. The CDR3 sequence: CSVEPLVRPNEQFF. CDR3 bases: TGCAGCGTTGAGCCACTAGTGCGACCCAATGAGCAGTTCTTC.

The chain recombines TRBV12-3 or TRBV12-4 with TRBJ2-7; unclear D gene. V was pared by 3 bases and J by 4 bases, with 10 bases between. The CDR3 spans 13 residues. The CDR3 sequence is CASSLVLTYEQYF. CDR3 coding DNA: TGTGCCAGCAGTTTGGTCCTGACGTACGAGCAGTACTTC.

V gene TRBV12-3 or TRBV12-4 combines with J gene TRBJ2-6; D gene uncertain. The CDR3 covers 18 residues. With 0 bases removed from V and 0 bases from J, the gap between germline ends came to 12 bases. The CDR3 DNA reads as TGTGCCAGCAGTTTAGCCAGGCAAGAGAGCTCTGGGGCCAACGTCCTGACTTTC. Its translation: CASSLARQESSGANVLTF.

This clonotype was observed a few times. The rearrangement uses TRBV29-1 and TRBJ1-4; D gene uncertain. The CDR3 contains 13 residues. The V and J ends lost 1 base and 7 bases respectively, with 10 bases between them. The germline CDR1 and CDR2 sequences are SQVTM and ANQGSEA. The CDR3 region is CSVEVGYGEKLFF. The DNA for the CDR3 is TGCAGCGTTGAAGTAGGGTATGGTGAAAAACTGTTTTTT.

The chain carries TRBV24-1 and TRBJ2-1; tentatively, D is TRBD1 (5 bases). Germline V gene sequence: CDR1 KGHDR, CDR2 SFDVKD. The CDR3 sequence is 15 residues long. V was pared by 4 bases and J by 4 bases, with 13 bases between. The CDR3 DNA follows: TGTGCCACCAGTGACAGGGTCTCGGGTTACAATGAGCAGTTCTTC. Its protein product is CATSDRVSGYNEQFF.

This clonotype was seen a handful of times. The gene calls are TRBV6-1 and TRBJ2-2; 9 bases agree with TRBD1. This CDR3 comprises 16 residues. Germline assignment: CDR1 MNHNS and CDR2 SASEGT. With 5 bases clipped from V and 4 bases from J, the junction kept 8 bases outside the gene matches. CDR3 coding DNA: TGTGCCAGCAGTAAATCGCGACAGGGGGGCACCGGGGAGCTGTTTTTT. Protein sequence: CASSKSRQGGTGELFF.

This clonotype was picked up a small number of times. CDR3 protein: CASKRTSGSYEQYF. The CDR3 DNA follows: TGTGCCAGCAAGAGGACTAGCGGCTCCTACGAGCAGTACTTC. This chain links TRBV7-9 with TRBJ2-7; 10 bases line up with TRBD2. This CDR3 contains 14 residues. Per germline, CDR1 SEHNR and CDR2 FQNEAQ (reference sequence). V was clipped by 7 bases and J by 0 bases; unmatched bases: 3.

This sequence joins TRBV2 and TRBJ2-7, with TRBD1 matching over 9 bases. Germline CDR1 SNHLY, CDR2 FYNNEI. Unmatched junction bases numbered 9, after V lost 8 bases and J lost 4 bases. The CDR3 covers 14 residues. Here the CDR3 DNA reads TGTGCCAGCTACAAGGACAGGGGTTCTTACGAGCAGTACTTC. Its translation: CASYKDRGSYEQYF. Together with reference TRBV2 and TRBJ2-7, the CDR3 gives the full variable domain: EPEVTQTPSHQVTQMGQEVILRCVPISNHLYFYWYRQILGQKVEFLVSFYNNEISEKSEIFDDQFSVERPDGSNFTLKIRSTKLEDSAMYFCASYKDRGSYEQYFGPGTRLTVT.

This clonotype occurred many times. The chain is built from TRBV20-1 and TRBJ2-7; TRBD1 might be the D (6 bases). The CDR3 totals 15 residues. V was pared by 5 bases and J by 0 bases, with 17 bases between. The germline gives CDR1 DFQATT, CDR2 SNEGSKA (reference sequence). The CDR3 DNA sequence: TGCAGTGCTGGGGCGACAGGATTGGGCTCCTACGAGCAGTACTTC. It yields the protein CSAGATGLGSYEQYF.

This clonotype showed up just a few times. This chain uses TRBV20-1 with TRBJ2-1; 11 bases line up with TRBD2. The germline V gene encodes CDR1 DFQATT and CDR2 SNEGSKA (reference sequence). This CDR3 has 16 amino acids. V shed 5 bases, J shed 8 bases, and the junction held 14 bases outside the gene matches. The CDR3 reads CSASGTSGRVQDEQFF. CDR3 DNA: TGCAGTGCTTCCGGGACTAGCGGAAGGGTACAAGATGAGCAGTTCTTC.

In nucleotides, the CDR3 is TGTGCCAGCCTCCAGGACACTTTTGACGAGCAGTACTTC. Amino acid sequence: CASLQDTFDEQYF. The chain uses TRBV6-2 or TRBV6-3 and TRBJ2-7; weak D call: TRBD1 (5 bases). The CDR3 consists of 13 residues. Trimming pared 8 bases from V and 5 bases from J, leaving 16 bases between. Germline V gives CDR1 MNHEY, CDR2 SVGEGT.

The chain has TRBV7-9 and TRBJ1-2, with no clear D. This CDR3 region has 15 residues. The V end lost 5 bases, the J end lost 4 bases, and 17 bases lay between the germline ends. The germline V gene encodes CDR1 SEHNR and CDR2 FQNEAQ (reference sequence). CDR3 sequence: CASSPSTLVGYGYTF. In DNA form, the CDR3 reads TGTGCCAGCAGCCCATCGACATTAGTCGGCTATGGCTACACCTTC.

The table lists this clonotype with a few counts. The chain uses TRBV10-3 and TRBJ2-5; D is perhaps TRBD1 or TRBD2 (6 bases each). Germline assignment: CDR1 ENHRY and CDR2 SYGVKD. This CDR3 region has 15 residues. V lost 5 bases to trimming and J lost 1 base, with 14 bases between them. The CDR3: CAISPQGGGQETQYF. The CDR3 DNA reads TGTGCCATCAGTCCTCAAGGGGGAGGCCAAGAGACCCAGTACTTC.

This clonotype has only a few counts. The chain employs TRBV3-1 and TRBJ2-1, with a possible D match to TRBD1 (6 bases). V lost 3 bases and J lost 5, with 26 bases in between. From germline, CDR1 is LGHDT and CDR2 YNNKEL (reference sequence). This CDR3 has 19 residues. CDR3 nucleotide sequence: TGTGCCAGCAGCCATGATACAGGGCTTGGGTCCGACGTTCACAATGAGCAGTTCTTC. Its translation: CASSHDTGLGSDVHNEQFF.